These 18 T cell receptor beta chains came from one sample sequenced in a study of T cell responses to AZD1222 COVID-19 vaccine (dated by TCRdb to the early 2020s). The time point label here, explained by the study, means: about 28 days (+/-7) after the second vaccine dose. The library came from the immunoSEQ multiplex PCR assay. Imported from immuneACCESS, the table was reduced by TCRdb to in-frame sequences with V and J called. These copies leave out some clones; in studies compared against another copy, an unresolved V gene accounts for under half, and the cause of the remainder is not known. A total of approximately 150,000 clones appear in this sample, less than 95% of them only once. The ten largest clones represent approximately 5.9% of the sample. Sequenced material: peripheral blood, taken 28 days after the second AZD1222 dose. Receptors were obtained from an adult who received the AZD1222 COVID-19 vaccine.

The chain couples TRBV6-1 to TRBJ2-2; D possibly corresponds to TRBD1 (7 bases). The germline CDR1 and CDR2 sequences are MNHNS and SASEGT. The V gene lost 3 bases and the J gene lost 4 bases, with 18 bases spanning the gap. The CDR3 has 17 amino acids. CDR3 bases: TGTGCCAGCAGTGAGGGGAGGATCGACAGGGTCACCGGGGAGCTGTTTTTT. Protein product: CASSEGRIDRVTGELFF.

The chain recombines TRBV2 with TRBJ1-5; unclear D gene. V dropped 6 bases and J dropped 4 bases, with 13 bases sitting between them. From germline, CDR1 is SNHLY and CDR2 FYNNEI. The CDR3 consists of 14 residues. CDR3 in DNA: TGTGCCAGCAGGGTTTCGACTCCTAATCAGCCCCAGCATTTT. Residues: CASRVSTPNQPQHF.

The chain joins TRBV11-3 to TRBJ2-2; TRBD2 matches 10 bases. CDR1 is SGHNT and CDR2 is YENEEA in the germline V gene. This CDR3 region has 15 residues. V dropped 3 bases and J dropped 7; count of bases not matched to a gene: 5. This CDR3 is CASSFSGRTSGELFF. In DNA form, the CDR3 reads TGTGCCAGCAGCTTTAGCGGGAGGACGAGCGGGGAGCTGTTTTTT.

The gene calls are TRBV18 and TRBJ2-3; a weak D match, TRBD2 (5 bases). Trimming left V 3 bases short and J 2 bases short, with 18 bases between. CDR3 size: 17 residues. Germline CDR1 reads KGHSH; CDR2 reads LQKENI. DNA of the CDR3: TGTGCCAGCTCACCGAGTGGAGGAGTGATACACACAGATACGCAGTATTTT. It specifies CASSPSGGVIHTDTQYF.

The CDR3 sequence is CASSSGPTGEDYNEQFF. CDR3 nucleotides: TGTGCCAGCAGCTCCGGTCCTACAGGGGAGGACTACAATGAGCAGTTCTTC. V is TRBV5-4 and J is TRBJ2-1; maybe TRBD1 (7 bases). The ends were cut back, 3 bases at V and 3 bases at J, with 19 bases in the middle. CDR1 is SGHNT and CDR2 is YYREEE in the germline V gene (reference sequence). The CDR3 extends over 17 amino acids. Full variable domain (outside the CDR3, taken from reference TRBV5-4 and TRBJ2-1): ETGVTQSPTHLIKTRGQQVTLRCSSQSGHNTVSWYQQALGQGPQFIFQYYREEENGRGNFPPRFSGLQFPNYSSELNVNALELDDSALYLCASSSGPTGEDYNEQFFGPGTRLTVL.

The V and J genes are TRBV27 and TRBJ1-2; a weak D match, TRBD1 (6 bases). This CDR3 contains 16 residues. The germline V gene has CDR1 MNHEY and CDR2 SMNVEV (reference sequence). V lost 3 bases and J 3 bases, leaving 17 bases between the germline ends. CDR3 DNA: TGTGCCAGCAGTTTCTCAAAGGAGGCAGGGGACTATGGCTACACCTTC. Residues: CASSFSKEAGDYGYTF.

The V gene is TRBV19, the J gene TRBJ1-4; D remains ambiguous. Germline V gives CDR1 LNHDA, CDR2 SQIVND (reference sequence). Between the trimmed V and J ends, which lost 1 base and 7 bases, there was a span of 10 bases. The CDR3 is 14 residues long. CDR3 sequence: CASSIGQRREKLFF. CDR3 DNA: TGTGCCAGTAGTATAGGACAAAGGCGTGAAAAACTGTTTTTT.

This clone was seen ten or more times. The rearrangement uses TRBV9 and TRBJ2-3, with D possibly matching TRBD2 (6 bases). Trimming cost V 3 bases and J 2 bases, with 10 bases left between them. Germline assignment: CDR1 SGDLS and CDR2 YYNGEE. This CDR3 has 14 amino acids. DNA for the CDR3: TGTGCCAGCAGCGCCCGGGACTTCACAGATACGCAGTATTTT. Translation: CASSARDFTDTQYF.

This rearrangement joins TRBV6-5 to TRBJ2-7; 7 bases match TRBD1. Germline CDR1 reads MNHEY; CDR2 reads SVGAGI. J gave up 0 bases and V 4 bases, and 6 bases lay outside the gene matches. This CDR3 region has 15 residues. The CDR3 bases are TGTGCCAGCAGTTCAGACAGGGTCGACTCCTACGAGCAGTACTTC. Its translation is CASSSDRVDSYEQYF.

V is TRBV18 and J is TRBJ2-7, with 8 bases aligning to TRBD2. This CDR3 contains 14 residues. With 3 bases clipped from V and 3 bases from J, the junction kept 4 bases outside the gene matches. Per the germline V gene, CDR1 is KGHSH and CDR2 is LQKENI. The CDR3 reads CASSPGGGHYEQYF. The CDR3 DNA reads TGTGCCAGCTCACCTGGCGGGGGGCACTACGAGCAGTACTTC.

This chain joins TRBV4-1 and TRBJ2-1; perhaps TRBD1 as D (6 bases). Germline CDR1 and CDR2: MGHRA and YSYEKL. The V gene lost 7 bases and the J gene lost 0 bases, with 13 bases spanning the gap. The CDR3 spans 15 residues. Written as DNA, the CDR3 is TGCGCCAGCACCTCCAGGGGTACCTCCTACAATGAGCAGTTCTTC. It yields the protein CASTSRGTSYNEQFF.

This chain connects TRBV24-1 to TRBJ1-1; D gene unclear. V lost 3 bases, J lost 1 base, and 8 bases lay in between. Germline V gives CDR1 KGHDR, CDR2 SFDVKD. This CDR3 contains 14 residues. The CDR3 region has the DNA TGTGCCACCAGTGATCACAACAGGAACACTGAAGCTTTCTTT. Its translation is CATSDHNRNTEAFF.

The chain uses TRBV9 and TRBJ1-3, with 7 bases that match TRBD1. With 0 bases clipped from V and 4 bases from J, the junction kept 7 bases outside the gene matches. CDR1 and CDR2 from the germline V gene are SGDLS and YYNGEE. The CDR3 length is 16 residues. This CDR3 is CASSVAPTGSGNTIYF. CDR3 DNA sequence: TGTGCCAGCAGCGTAGCCCCGACAGGGAGCGGAAACACCATATATTTT. The entire variable domain, with the rest obtained from reference TRBV9 and TRBJ1-3, is as follows: DSGVTQTPKHLITATGQRVTLRCSPRSGDLSVYWYQQSLDQGLQFLIQYYNGEERAKGNILERFSAQQFPDLHSELNLSSLELGDSALYFCASSVAPTGSGNTIYFGEGSWLTVV.

The chain carries TRBV27 and TRBJ2-3, with TRBD1 matching over 10 bases. After removal of 6 bases from V and 4 bases from J, the junction contained 7 bases not matched to a gene. CDR1 and CDR2 (germline): MNHEY, SMNVEV (reference sequence). The CDR3 runs 15 residues. The chain's CDR3 is CASRVRQGAADTQYF. For the CDR3, the DNA is TGTGCCAGCAGGGTCCGACAGGGGGCCGCAGATACGCAGTATTTT.

This chain joins TRBV7-3 and TRBJ2-1; 11 bases match TRBD2. This CDR3 spans 15 amino acids. After removal of 5 bases from V and 6 bases from J, the junction contained 6 bases not matched to a gene. Germline V gene sequence: CDR1 SGHTA, CDR2 FQGTGA. CDR3 in amino acids: CASSPTSGRGNEQFF. CDR3 coding DNA: TGTGCCAGCAGCCCCACTAGCGGGAGAGGCAATGAGCAGTTCTTC. The whole variable domain, remainder taken from reference TRBV7-3 and TRBJ2-1, is GAGVSQTPSNKVTEKGKYVELRCDPISGHTALYWYRQSLGQGPEFLIYFQGTGAADDSGLPNDRFFAVRPEGSVSTLKIQRTERGDSAVYLCASSPTSGRGNEQFFGPGTRLTVL.

V usage is TRBV15 and J usage is TRBJ2-1; 13 bases agree with TRBD2. Germline CDR1 is LNHNV and CDR2 is YYDKDF (reference sequence). The CDR3 loop spans 17 amino acids. After removal of 1 base from V and 7 bases from J, the junction contained 7 bases not matched to a gene. The CDR3 nucleotides read TGTGCCACCAGCAGAGGACTAGCGGGAGGTTCCTCAAATGAGCAGTTCTTC. This sequence encodes CATSRGLAGGSSNEQFF.

The CDR3 region is CASSPPPPRKGNTEAFF. The DNA of the CDR3 is TGTGCCAGCAGCCCCCCTCCCCCCCGGAAAGGGAACACTGAAGCTTTCTTT. The V and J genes are TRBV3-1 (or the pseudogene TRBV3-2) and TRBJ1-1; no definite D call. This CDR3 contains 17 residues. CDR1 and CDR2 from the germline V gene are LGHDT and YNNKEL (reference sequence). V lost 4 bases, J lost 1 base, and 19 bases lay in between.

The genes are TRBV4-2 and TRBJ2-1; 9 nucleotides match TRBD2. This CDR3 has 15 amino acids. The germline V gene has CDR1 LGHNA and CDR2 YNFKEQ. Germline trimming cut 4 bases from V and 5 bases from J; bases unmatched to any gene: 6. CDR3 in DNA: TGTGCCAGCAGCCGGCGACTAGCGGACGACAATGAGCAGTTCTTC. It is translated as CASSRRLADDNEQFF.